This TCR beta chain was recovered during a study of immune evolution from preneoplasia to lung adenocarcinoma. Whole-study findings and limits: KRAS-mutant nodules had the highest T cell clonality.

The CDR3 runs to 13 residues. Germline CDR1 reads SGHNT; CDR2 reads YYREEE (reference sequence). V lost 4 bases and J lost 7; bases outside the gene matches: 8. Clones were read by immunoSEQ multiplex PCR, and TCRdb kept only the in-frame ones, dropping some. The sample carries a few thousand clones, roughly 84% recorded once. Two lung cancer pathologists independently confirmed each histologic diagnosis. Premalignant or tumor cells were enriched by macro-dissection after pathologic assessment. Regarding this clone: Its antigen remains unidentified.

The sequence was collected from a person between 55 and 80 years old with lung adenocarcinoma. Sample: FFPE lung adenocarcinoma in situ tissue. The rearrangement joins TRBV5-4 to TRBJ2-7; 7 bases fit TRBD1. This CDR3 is CASSLYRGGEQYF. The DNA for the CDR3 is TGTGCCAGCAGCCTGTACAGGGGTGGAGAGCAGTACTTC.